The 28 T cell receptor beta chains reported below all come from one sample, sequenced in a study of T-cell memory formation after mild COVID-19. TCRdb passed the 5' RACE reads through MiXCR, listing each CDR3 protein once. The sample yields some 600,000 distinct CDR3 sequences, roughly a sixth seen once. Material for sequencing was PBMCs or a T cell subset sorted from them (not recorded which). The receptors shown here come from an adult woman who had mild COVID-19 (a few samples of this study predate the infection). Cell type and time point are not known.

The DNA of the CDR3 is TGTGCCAGCAGCCAAGCATTGGGGACGGAAGTAGATACGCAGTATTTT. Translated, it gives CASSQALGTEVDTQYF. The chain combines TRBV3-1 with TRBJ2-3; D may match TRBD1 or TRBD2 (5 bases each). Germline V gene data show CDR1 as LGHDT and CDR2 as YNNKEL (reference sequence). V shed 1 base and J shed 5 bases, with 16 bases lying between them. This CDR3 comprises 16 residues.

This clonotype was recorded a few times. This chain connects TRBV10-3 to TRBJ1-2; D perhaps matches TRBD1 (5 bases). The V end was cut by 3 bases, the J end by 0 bases, with 8 bases between. Germline values: CDR1 ENHRY, CDR2 SYGVKD. This CDR3 comprises 14 residues. Here the CDR3 reads CAISDGAPNYGYTF. CDR3 nucleotides: TGTGCCATCAGTGATGGGGCCCCTAACTATGGCTACACCTTC.

This clonotype was observed many times. The chain combines TRBV5-1 with TRBJ2-3, with D uncertain. The CDR3 contains 13 residues. V was cut by 0 bases and J by 2 bases, with 4 bases left in between. CDR1 is SGHRS and CDR2 is YFSETQ in the germline V gene. CDR3 amino acids: CASSLGTTDTQYF. In DNA, the CDR3 is TGCGCCAGCAGCTTGGGGACCACAGATACGCAGTATTTT.

V usage is TRBV5-1 and J usage is TRBJ2-7; D ambiguous. Germline V gene data show CDR1 as SGHRS and CDR2 as YFSETQ. V was trimmed by 0 bases and J by 4 bases, leaving 8 bases between them. The CDR3 loop spans 13 amino acids. CDR3 sequence (DNA): TGCGCCAGCAGCTTGGCCCTCCAGTACGAGCAGTACTTC. Encoded protein: CASSLALQYEQYF.

The sample holds one count of this clonotype. The chain recombines TRBV6-5 with TRBJ1-2; D is unclear. The CDR3 extends over 12 amino acids. V shed 5 bases and J shed 7 bases, with 11 bases lying between them. Germline CDR1 MNHEY, CDR2 SVGAGI. CDR3 nucleotide sequence: TGTGCCAGCAGTCACGACGACGGTGGCTACACCTTC. It yields the protein CASSHDDGGYTF.

The rearrangement links TRBV15 to TRBJ2-3, with D possibly being TRBD2 (6 bases). V dropped 3 bases and J dropped 3 bases, with 16 bases sitting between them. This CDR3 has 16 residues. Germline CDR1 is LNHNV and CDR2 is YYDKDF (reference sequence). CDR3 loop: CATSSGRAGRTDTQYF. CDR3 in DNA: TGTGCCACCAGCAGCGGCAGGGCGGGGCGTACAGATACGCAGTATTTT.

A note on this clonotype: The junction does not match germline at one end; this may be a read error. The chain links TRBV2 to TRBJ1-2, with 7 positions matching TRBD1. CDR1 and CDR2 from the germline V gene are SNHLY and FYNNEI. CDR3 length equals 16 residues. The CDR3 loop is CTSSFGGGGANYGYTF. CDR3 bases: TGTACCAGCAGTTTCGGAGGAGGGGGCGCAAACTATGGCTACACCTTC.

This clonotype was recorded a few times. This sequence joins TRBV24-1 and TRBJ1-1; D is unresolved. The length of the CDR3 is 12 residues. V was shortened by 7 bases and J by 4 bases, with 9 bases between the two germline ends. Germline V gene data show CDR1 as KGHDR and CDR2 as SFDVKD. CDR3 sequence (DNA): TGTGCCACCAGCAGGTTTGGCACTGAAGCTTTCTTT. The encoded protein is CATSRFGTEAFF.

In this sample, this clonotype turned up a few times. CDR3 region: CASSLLVAGGPERNEQFF. CDR3 DNA: TGCGCCAGCAGCTTGTTGGTAGCGGGAGGGCCGGAGAGGAATGAGCAGTTCTTC. V usage is TRBV5-1 and J usage is TRBJ2-1, with 11 bases identical to TRBD2. The V and J ends lost 1 base and 7 bases, in that order; junction bases with no gene match: 13. The CDR3 is made up of 18 amino acids. CDR1 SGHRS and CDR2 YFSETQ come from the germline V gene. Using reference TRBV5-1 and TRBJ2-1 for the parts outside the CDR3, the full variable domain is KAGVTQTPRYLIKTRGQQVTLSCSPISGHRSVSWYQQTPGQGLQFLFEYFSETQRNKGNFPGRFSGRQFSNSRSEMNVSTLELGDSALYLCASSLLVAGGPERNEQFFGPGTRLTVL.

The chain is built from TRBV4-2 and TRBJ2-1; D ambiguous. Germline V gene data show CDR1 as LGHNA and CDR2 as YNFKEQ. Trimming took 4 bases from V and 3 from J, leaving 10 bases between them. This CDR3 contains 14 residues. The chain's CDR3 is CASSPQAVYNEQFF. In DNA form, the CDR3 reads TGTGCCAGCAGCCCCCAGGCTGTCTACAATGAGCAGTTCTTC.

This clonotype was counted a few times. This chain uses TRBV5-1 with TRBJ2-2, with TRBD1 identical over 9 bases. CDR1 is SGHRS and CDR2 is YFSETQ in the germline V gene. The junction had 4 bases not matched to a gene; V was cut back by 3 bases and J by 4 bases. The CDR3 loop spans 15 amino acids. This CDR3 is CASSWTGEATGELFF. CDR3 nucleotide sequence: TGCGCCAGCAGCTGGACAGGGGAGGCCACCGGGGAGCTGTTTTTT.

This clonotype showed up just a few times. This chain uses TRBV7-3 with TRBJ2-5; 12 nucleotides line up with TRBD2. Unmatched junction bases numbered 7, after V lost 1 base and J lost 4 bases. This CDR3 region has 17 residues. CDR1 and CDR2 (germline): SGHTA, FQGTGA. CDR3 region: CASSLKLAGGIGETQYF. In DNA, the CDR3 is TGTGCCAGCAGCTTAAAGCTAGCGGGAGGGATCGGAGAGACCCAGTACTTC.

There are a few counts of this clonotype. The chain employs TRBV7-9 and TRBJ2-4; a possible D gene is TRBD1 (6 bases). Trimming shortened V by 1 base and J by 1 base, and 14 bases separated the two germline ends. The CDR3 spans 17 residues. Germline V lookup: CDR1 SEHNR, CDR2 FQNEAQ (reference sequence). CDR3 amino acids: CASSLDWGTGAKNIQYF. In nucleotides, the CDR3 is TGTGCCAGCAGCTTAGACTGGGGCACAGGGGCCAAAAACATTCAGTACTTC.

Only a few counts were recorded for this clonotype. The genes are TRBV7-9 and TRBJ2-1, with 8 bases identical to TRBD2. CDR1 and CDR2 from the germline V gene are SEHNR and FQNEAQ (reference sequence). The CDR3 totals 18 residues. With V trimmed by 5 bases and J by 8 bases, 20 bases remained unmatched. Here the CDR3 DNA reads TGTGCCAGCAGCCTAGGGGCGGCGGGAGGTGTTCGTACCCATGAGCAGTTCTTC. It codes for CASSLGAAGGVRTHEQFF.

In this sample, this clonotype turned up a few times. This chain connects TRBV7-9 to TRBJ2-1; D gene ambiguous. This CDR3 region has 10 residues. Germline V gives CDR1 SEHNR, CDR2 FQNEAQ (reference sequence). Trimming cost V 5 bases and J 12 bases, with 8 bases left between them. CDR3 nucleotide sequence: TGTGCCAGCAGCGTGGGCGTGCAGTTCTTC. Encoded protein: CASSVGVQFF.

This clonotype was counted between two and nine times. The chain is built from TRBV29-1 and TRBJ2-2, with TRBD1 matching 9 bases. Germline CDR1 is SQVTM and CDR2 is ANQGSEA. Trimming removed 6 bases from V and 3 bases from J; junction bases left unmatched: 2. The CDR3 runs 13 residues. CDR3 coding DNA: TGCAGCGTATGGACAGGGGACACCGGGGAGCTGTTTTTT. It translates to CSVWTGDTGELFF.

This clonotype has a handful of counts. The genes are TRBV4-3 and TRBJ2-1; 10 bases map to TRBD1. The germline V gene has CDR1 LGHNA and CDR2 YSLEER. Trimming took 5 bases from V and 8 from J; bases not matched to a gene: 12. The length of the CDR3 is 16 residues. The CDR3 nucleotides are TGCGCCAGCAGCTCAGGCCCCGACAGGGGGCTGGATGAGCAGTTCTTC. Its protein product is CASSSGPDRGLDEQFF.

The gene calls are TRBV5-1 and TRBJ2-1; D unclear. This CDR3 is built from 12 residues. Trimming stripped 0 bases from V and 10 bases from J, with 8 bases between. Germline-derived CDR1 and CDR2 are SGHRS and YFSETQ. As DNA, the CDR3 is TGCGCCAGCAGCTTGGAGTTTCGCGAGCAGTTCTTC. Protein sequence: CASSLEFREQFF.

The chain carries TRBV5-8 and TRBJ2-1; D is undetermined. The CDR3 spans 11 residues. The V gene's germline CDR1 is SGHTS and CDR2 YDEGEE. The germline V and J ends were trimmed by 1 base and 8 bases, with 4 bases remaining between them. The CDR3 here is CASSLKYEQFF. The CDR3 nucleotides are TGTGCCAGCAGCTTGAAGTATGAGCAGTTCTTC.

This chain uses TRBV2 with TRBJ2-5, with D unresolved. CDR1 is SNHLY and CDR2 is FYNNEI in the germline V gene. Trimming cost V 6 bases and J 4 bases, with 15 bases left between them. CDR3 length: 14 amino acids. The CDR3 DNA is TGTGCCAGCAGGCCCGGACGTGAGGTAGAGACCCAGTACTTC. Its translation: CASRPGREVETQYF.

This clonotype appeared a few times. The V gene is TRBV7-9, the J gene TRBJ2-5; 13 bases map to TRBD2. The V gene end was trimmed by 4 bases and the J gene end by 2 bases; junction bases not matched to a gene: 7. The germline V gene encodes CDR1 SEHNR and CDR2 FQNEAQ (reference sequence). The CDR3 consists of 17 residues. The CDR3 DNA is TGTGCCAGCAGCTCAGGACTAGCGGGGGTCGTACAAGAGACCCAGTACTTC. This sequence encodes CASSSGLAGVVQETQYF. Full variable domain (missing parts from reference TRBV7-9 and TRBJ2-5): DTGVSQNPRHKITKRGQNVTFRCDPISEHNRLYWYRQTLGQGPEFLTYFQNEAQLEKSRLLSDRFSAERPKGSFSTLEIQRTEQGDSAMYLCASSSGLAGVVQETQYFGPGTRLLVL.

The sample holds a few counts of this clonotype. The chain links TRBV7-9 to TRBJ2-2; 11 bases align to TRBD2. V lost 6 bases and J lost 1; bases outside the gene matches: 4. The CDR3 sequence is 16 residues long. Germline assignment: CDR1 SEHNR and CDR2 FQNEAQ (reference sequence). DNA for the CDR3: TGTGCCAGCAGGGATACTAGCGGGAGGAACACCGGGGAGCTGTTTTTT. This gives the protein CASRDTSGRNTGELFF.

CDR3 in amino acids: CASTNPGTEQFF. In DNA, the CDR3 is TGTGCCAGCACCAACCCAGGGACTGAGCAGTTCTTC. The V and J genes are TRBV7-8 and TRBJ2-1, with D perhaps matching TRBD1 or TRBD2 (5 bases each). Deletions cut 7 bases from V and 9 bases from J, with 13 bases between. CDR1 and CDR2 from the germline V gene are SGHVS and FQNEAQ. This CDR3 comprises 12 residues.

Many counts were recorded for this clonotype. The junction differs from germline at one of its ends, possibly a read error. The chain is built from TRBV12-3 or TRBV12-4 and TRBJ2-7; D gene unclear. This CDR3 spans 11 amino acids. Here the CDR3 DNA reads TGTGCCAGCAGCTTAGACTACGAGCAGTACTTC. It is translated as CASSLDYEQYF.

This clonotype occurred a few times. V and J are TRBV29-1 and TRBJ1-4; no definite D call. The germline V gene has CDR1 SQVTM and CDR2 ANQGSEA. Between the trimmed V and J ends, which lost 0 bases and 1 base, there was a span of 6 bases. The CDR3 length is 14 residues. This CDR3 is CSVEDRGTNEKLFF. The CDR3 nucleotides read TGCAGCGTTGAAGACCGGGGAACTAATGAAAAACTGTTTTTT.

The chain links TRBV7-6 to TRBJ2-7, with 9 positions matching TRBD2. Germline CDR1 and CDR2: SGHVS and FNYEAQ. V shed 1 base and J 4 bases; nucleotides not matched to a gene: 5. The length of the CDR3 is 15 residues. Here the CDR3 reads CASSLEGSGSYEQYF. The CDR3 nucleotides read TGTGCCAGCAGCTTAGAGGGTAGCGGGAGTTACGAGCAGTACTTC.

A single count supports this clonotype. V and J are TRBV29-1 and TRBJ2-2; D possibly corresponds to TRBD2 (5 bases). CDR1 SQVTM and CDR2 ANQGSEA come from the germline V gene. V lost 6 bases and J lost 4, with 9 bases in between. The CDR3 is made up of 12 amino acids. The chain's CDR3 is CSVLGGTGELFF. The CDR3 DNA reads as TGCAGCGTCCTTGGAGGCACCGGGGAGCTGTTTTTT.

This clonotype has just a few counts. The J gene is TRBJ2-5, the V gene TRBV4-3; the D gene is possibly TRBD2 (6 bases). V was trimmed by 0 bases and J by 4 bases, leaving 21 bases between them. Germline CDR1 is LGHNA and CDR2 is YSLEER. The CDR3 length is 18 residues. CDR3 nucleotide sequence: TGCGCCAGCAGCCAAGAGCCCCCTCCTAGCGCTTTAGGAGAGACCCAGTACTTC. Translation gives CASSQEPPPSALGETQYF.